These 3 T cell receptor beta chains came from one sample sequenced in a study of Ad26.COV2.S vaccination and SARS-CoV-2 variants. Treatment indicated: 19 received Ad26.COV2.S at low or high dose, single or two shots; about five received placebo; per-sample allocation not given. Samples came from day 63 after the first vaccine or placebo injection. The table came from immunoSEQ multiplex PCR; TCRdb's copy has only in-frame clones and leaves some out. The data contain approximately 480,000 clones, around nine tenths of them singletons. Sequenced here: peripheral blood, sampled in a trial of Ad26.COV2.S vaccine versus placebo. These receptors originate from a person between 18 and 59 years old who received the Ad26.COV2.S COVID-19 vaccine or a placebo.

This sequence joins TRBV30 and TRBJ2-5; 14 bases map to TRBD2. V shed 2 bases, J shed 7 bases, and the junction held 9 bases outside the gene matches. CDR3 length equals 16 residues. Looked up from germline, CDR1 is GTSNPN and CDR2 is SVGIG (reference sequence). Written as DNA, the CDR3 is TGTGCCTGGAGTAGAGGACTAGCGGGGGGCTCGGGGACCCAGTACTTC. As protein: CAWSRGLAGGSGTQYF.

The V call is TRBV5-4, the J call TRBJ2-3; D uncertain. Per germline, CDR1 SGHNT and CDR2 YYREEE (reference sequence). This CDR3 contains 13 residues. The V and J ends lost 3 bases and 0 bases respectively, with 5 bases between them. CDR3 region: CASSSTSTDTQYF. CDR3 bases: TGTGCCAGCAGCTCAACTAGCACAGATACGCAGTATTTT.

The chain joins TRBV28 to TRBJ1-1, with D possibly TRBD1 on 5 matching bases. This CDR3 is built from 13 residues. Germline V lookup: CDR1 MDHEN, CDR2 SYDVKM. The ends were cut back, 7 bases at V and 4 bases at J, with 13 bases in the middle. CDR3 loop: CASIPPGRTEAFF. The CDR3 DNA sequence: TGTGCCAGCATCCCTCCGGGACGCACTGAAGCTTTCTTT.